A single sample gave rise to the 8 T cell receptor beta chains below, sequenced in a study of type 1 regulatory T cells. TCRdb reanalysed the reads using MiXCR and keeps one entry per CDR3 protein. The sample lists 90,000 to 100,000 distinct CDR3 sequences; 25% to 40% were seen once. Sample: CD4+ T cells, either the whole sample or a sorted fraction (not recorded which). The receptors come from a human donor in good health.

This chain links TRBV20-1 with TRBJ2-2, with 8 nucleotides matching TRBD1. The CDR3 spans 16 residues. The trim removed 1 base at V and 3 bases at J, leaving 7 bases unmatched. Germline V CDR1 and CDR2: DFQATT, SNEGSKA (reference sequence). CDR3 sequence reads: CSARVHGQGYTGELFF. CDR3 DNA sequence: TGCAGTGCTAGAGTCCATGGACAGGGATACACCGGGGAGCTGTTTTTT.

Details on this clonotype: It is likely a read error, because the conserved phenylalanine at the end of the CDR3 is missing. V and J are TRBV4-1 and TRBJ2-2; weak D call: TRBD2 (6 bases). CDR1 is MGHRA and CDR2 is YSYEKL in the germline V gene. The CDR3 is 16 amino acids. V gave up 6 bases and J gave up 5 bases, with 19 bases separating them. The CDR3 coding sequence is TGCGCCAGCAGACTTTCGGGGGTGATCGGGACCGGGGAGCTGTTTTCT. This gives the protein CASRLSGVIGTGELFS.

The chain links TRBV18 to TRBJ2-4; D perhaps matches TRBD1 (6 bases). V was shortened by 5 bases and J by 9 bases, with 14 bases between the two germline ends. The CDR3 runs 13 residues. CDR1 and CDR2 from the germline V gene are KGHSH and LQKENI. CDR3 sequence (DNA): TGTGCCAGCTCATTGGACAGTCGGGGCATTCAGTACTTC. It translates to CASSLDSRGIQYF. The variable domain in full, completed from reference TRBV18 and TRBJ2-4, reads NAGVMQNPRHLVRRRGQEARLRCSPMKGHSHVYWYRQLPEEGLKFMVYLQKENIIDESGMPKERFSAEFPKEGPSILRIQQVVRGDSAAYFCASSLDSRGIQYFGAGTRLSVL.

The V and J genes are TRBV6-1 and TRBJ2-7, with D possibly TRBD1 on 6 matching bases. The germline CDR1 and CDR2 sequences are MNHNS and SASEGT. This CDR3 comprises 16 residues. Trimming removed 1 base from V and 5 bases from J, with 18 bases in between. CDR3 sequence reads: CASSEGRTDRGHEQYF. The CDR3, as DNA: TGTGCCAGCAGTGAAGGACGGACAGATAGGGGCCACGAGCAGTACTTC.

This clonotype occurred a few times. V usage is TRBV15 and J usage is TRBJ2-7, with 9 bases identical to TRBD1. Germline CDR1 reads LNHNV; CDR2 reads YYDKDF (reference sequence). CDR3 size: 14 residues. V lost 5 bases to trimming and J lost 4 bases; unmatched junction nucleotides: 6. This CDR3 reads CATSGPGQGYEQYF. CDR3 DNA: TGTGCCACCAGCGGCCCGGGACAGGGATACGAGCAGTACTTC.

The J gene is TRBJ2-2, the V gene TRBV7-7; tentatively, D is TRBD1 or TRBD2 (5 bases each). V gave up 4 bases and J gave up 2 bases, with 8 bases separating them. This CDR3 is built from 14 residues. The germline gives CDR1 SSHAT, CDR2 FNYEAQ (reference sequence). CDR3 in DNA: TGTGCCAGCAGCTCGGGACCTAACACCGGGGAGCTGTTTTTT. Encoded protein: CASSSGPNTGELFF.

Comment on this clonotype: Germline is not matched at one junction end, which may reflect a read error. The J gene is TRBJ2-2, the V gene TRBV5-8, with TRBD1 identical over 8 bases. Germline loops: CDR1 SGHTS, CDR2 YDEGEE. The CDR3 loop spans 12 amino acids. The CDR3: CTSDRGTGELFF. DNA for the CDR3: TGCACGAGCGACAGGGGCACCGGGGAGCTGTTTTTT.

This clonotype was recorded a few times. V usage is TRBV28 and J usage is TRBJ1-4; D not resolved. The CDR3 has 14 amino acids. The V end lost 3 bases, the J end lost 3 bases, and 8 bases lay between the germline ends. The germline V gene encodes CDR1 MDHEN and CDR2 SYDVKM. Written as DNA, the CDR3 is TGTGCCAGCAGTTTCGACGGGGCTAATGAAAAACTGTTTTTT. Its translation is CASSFDGANEKLFF.